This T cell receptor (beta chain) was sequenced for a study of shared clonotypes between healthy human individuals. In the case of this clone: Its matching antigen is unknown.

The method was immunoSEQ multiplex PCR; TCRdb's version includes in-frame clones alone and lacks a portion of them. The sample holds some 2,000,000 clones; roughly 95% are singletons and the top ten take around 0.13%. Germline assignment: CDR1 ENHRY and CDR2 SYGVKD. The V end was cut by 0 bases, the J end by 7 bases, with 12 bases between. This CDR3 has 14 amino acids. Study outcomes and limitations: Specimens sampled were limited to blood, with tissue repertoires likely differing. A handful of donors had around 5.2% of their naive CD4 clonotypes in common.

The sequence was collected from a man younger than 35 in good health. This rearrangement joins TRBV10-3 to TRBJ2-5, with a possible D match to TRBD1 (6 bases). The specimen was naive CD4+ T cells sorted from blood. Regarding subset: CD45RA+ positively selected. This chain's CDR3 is CAISESDSTGTQYF. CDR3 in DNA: TGTGCCATCAGTGAGTCGGACAGCACCGGGACCCAGTACTTC.